This entry concerns a single T cell receptor beta chain. After autologous stem cell transplantation all patients relapsed, and prior brentuximab vedotin exposure differed between cohorts. This sample is drawn from a study of PD-1 blockade in classical Hodgkin lymphoma. The CDR3 has 16 residues. Germline-derived CDR1 and CDR2 are MDHEN and SYDVKM. The V segment lost 5 bases and the J segment 6 bases; nucleotides outside the gene matches: 12. The assay was immunoSEQ multiplex PCR, and TCRdb's table has in-frame clones only and misses some. The table records around 36,000 clones, 87% of them present only once.

The TCR comes from a human donor with classical Hodgkin lymphoma. V gene TRBV28 combines with J gene TRBJ2-1, with 8 bases matching TRBD1. The source material was peripheral blood mononuclear cells (PBMCs), sampled at baseline. CDR3 sequence: CASSPQGQGGPNEQFF. The CDR3 nucleotides are TGTGCCAGCAGTCCGCAAGGACAGGGAGGCCCCAATGAGCAGTTCTTC.